The 26 T cell receptor beta chains listed next were all sequenced from one sample in a study of technical replicates of blood from a handful of donors. Sequenced by immunoSEQ multiplex PCR; TCRdb stores in-frame clones only, minus some. The table shows nearly 80,000 clones, with about nine tenths occurring only once. The sample taken for sequencing was T cells isolated from PBMCs. All receptors come from a human donor in good health.

This chain links TRBV6-5 with TRBJ2-1, with D tentatively TRBD2 (5 bases). The CDR3 extends over 14 amino acids. Trimming took off 2 bases at V and 1 base at J, with 6 bases between the two ends. The germline V gene encodes CDR1 MNHEY and CDR2 SVGAGI. The CDR3 protein is CASSYGGSYNEQFF. The CDR3, as DNA: TGTGCCAGCAGTTACGGAGGATCCTACAATGAGCAGTTCTTC.

The V and J genes are TRBV7-3 and TRBJ2-7, with 8 bases lining up with TRBD1. The germline gives CDR1 SGHTA, CDR2 FQGTGA. V lost 3 bases to trimming and J lost 0 bases; unmatched junction nucleotides: 4. The CDR3 is made up of 15 amino acids. The CDR3 sequence: CASSFRTGNSYEQYF. The CDR3 bases are TGTGCCAGCAGCTTCCGGACAGGGAACTCCTACGAGCAGTACTTC.

The gene calls are TRBV19 and TRBJ2-3, with D maybe TRBD1 (6 bases). Germline loops: CDR1 LNHDA, CDR2 SQIVND (reference sequence). This CDR3 has 14 amino acids. V lost 7 bases and J lost 4, with 15 bases in between. The CDR3 bases are TGTGCCAGTACTCAGTCGGACAGTTCAGATACGCAGTATTTT. Amino acids: CASTQSDSSDTQYF.

The V gene is TRBV7-2, the J gene TRBJ2-7, with 9 positions matching TRBD2. Germline loops: CDR1 SGHTA, CDR2 FQGNSA. The V and J ends lost 0 bases and 3 bases, in that order; junction bases with no gene match: 3. The length of the CDR3 is 15 residues. CDR3: CASSLAQREVYEQYF. DNA of the CDR3: TGTGCCAGCAGCTTAGCCCAGCGGGAGGTCTACGAGCAGTACTTC.

The genes are TRBV30 and TRBJ1-2; 7 nucleotides align to TRBD1. Germline-derived CDR1 and CDR2 are GTSNPN and SVGIG (reference sequence). CDR3 length: 14 residues. Losses at the gene ends were 2 bases for V and 6 bases for J; bases not matched to a gene: 9. CDR3 region: CAWSPPLTGNGYTF. The CDR3 region has the DNA TGTGCCTGGAGTCCGCCGTTGACAGGGAATGGCTACACCTTC.

V is TRBV5-4 and J is TRBJ1-1, with D tentatively TRBD1 (5 bases). Germline CDR1 is SGHNT and CDR2 is YYREEE (reference sequence). Trimming took off 0 bases at V and 6 bases at J, with 18 bases between the two ends. This CDR3 has 16 amino acids. CDR3 in DNA: TGTGCCAGCAGCTTGGCCTTAGGGGCAGCGCGCCCTGAAGCTTTCTTT. It specifies CASSLALGAARPEAFF.

The chain joins TRBV29-1 to TRBJ2-1; D perhaps matches TRBD2 (5 bases). The CDR3 runs to 14 residues. Trimming cost V 2 bases and J 6 bases, with 14 bases left between them. The germline V gene encodes CDR1 SQVTM and CDR2 ANQGSEA. CDR3 loop: CSVEKGGSPNEQFF. CDR3 DNA sequence: TGCAGCGTTGAAAAGGGTGGGAGCCCCAATGAGCAGTTCTTC.

The chain is built from TRBV19 and TRBJ2-1, with 8 bases lining up with TRBD2. CDR1 is LNHDA and CDR2 is SQIVND in the germline V gene (reference sequence). The CDR3 runs 14 residues. V lost 7 bases to trimming and J lost 4 bases; unmatched junction nucleotides: 6. In nucleotides, the CDR3 is TGTGCCAGTACCGCCGGGACTAGTTACAATGAGCAGTTCTTC. It translates to CASTAGTSYNEQFF.

V is TRBV6-1 and J is TRBJ2-5, with 10 bases matching TRBD2. The trim removed 0 bases at V and 4 bases at J, leaving 11 bases unmatched. The germline V gene has CDR1 MNHNS and CDR2 SASEGT. This CDR3 has 18 amino acids. CDR3 region: CASSEARSSGRFGETQYF. The CDR3 region has the DNA TGTGCCAGCAGTGAAGCGCGGTCTAGCGGGAGATTTGGAGAGACCCAGTACTTC.

V usage is TRBV6-1 and J usage is TRBJ1-1; D gene unclear. Germline assignment: CDR1 MNHNS and CDR2 SASEGT. The CDR3 contains 15 residues. Trimming left V 5 bases short and J 2 bases short, with 15 bases between. The CDR3 sequence: CASSRSPAGNTEAFF. The DNA of the CDR3 is TGTGCCAGCAGTCGGAGCCCGGCGGGTAACACTGAAGCTTTCTTT.

This chain links TRBV19 with TRBJ2-5; D ambiguous. Germline V gene lookup returns CDR1 LNHDA and CDR2 SQIVND (reference sequence). Trimming shortened V by 4 bases and J by 5 bases, and 14 bases separated the two germline ends. The length of the CDR3 is 14 residues. CDR3 sequence: CASSSPGLLETQYF. CDR3 in DNA: TGTGCCAGTAGTAGTCCGGGTCTGTTGGAGACCCAGTACTTC. Variable domain in full (rest from reference TRBV19 and TRBJ2-5): DGGITQSPKYLFRKEGQNVTLSCEQNLNHDAMYWYRQDPGQGLRLIYYSQIVNDFQKGDIAEGYSVSREKKESFPLTVTSAQKNPTAFYLCASSSPGLLETQYFGPGTRLLVL.

This chain uses TRBV7-9 with TRBJ2-1; unclear D gene. The CDR3 covers 17 residues. The germline gives CDR1 SEHNR, CDR2 FQNEAQ (reference sequence). The V end lost 3 bases, the J end lost 0 bases, and 15 bases lay between the germline ends. This chain's CDR3 is CASSFKILLVSYNEQFF. The CDR3 DNA reads TGTGCCAGCAGCTTTAAAATCCTACTGGTCTCCTACAATGAGCAGTTCTTC. Together with reference TRBV7-9 and TRBJ2-1, the CDR3 gives the full variable domain: DTGVSQNPRHKITKRGQNVTFRCDPISEHNRLYWYRQTLGQGPEFLTYFQNEAQLEKSRLLSDRFSAERPKGSFSTLEIQRTEQGDSAMYLCASSFKILLVSYNEQFFGPGTRLTVL.

This clone showed up just once. The chain links TRBV2 to TRBJ2-5, with 11 bases fitting TRBD2. After removal of 0 bases from V and 2 bases from J, the junction contained 2 bases not matched to a gene. Germline CDR1 SNHLY, CDR2 FYNNEI. This CDR3 is 16 amino acids long. The CDR3 sequence is CASSEAGLAVQETQYF. CDR3 DNA sequence: TGTGCCAGCAGTGAAGCGGGACTAGCGGTACAAGAGACCCAGTACTTC. The variable domain in full, completed from reference TRBV2 and TRBJ2-5, reads EPEVTQTPSHQVTQMGQEVILRCVPISNHLYFYWYRQILGQKVEFLVSFYNNEISEKSEIFDDQFSVERPDGSNFTLKIRSTKLEDSAMYFCASSEAGLAVQETQYFGPGTRLLVL.

This chain connects TRBV7-9 to TRBJ2-2, with D possibly matching TRBD2 (6 bases). Deletions cut 7 bases from V and 6 bases from J, with 18 bases between. CDR3 length: 15 amino acids. In germline, CDR1 is SEHNR, CDR2 FQNEAQ (reference sequence). CDR3 sequence (DNA): TGTGCCAGCACCAAAATAACTAGCTATCCCGGGGAGCTGTTTTTT. It yields the protein CASTKITSYPGELFF.

The chain links TRBV11-2 to TRBJ1-1; D is ambiguous. This CDR3 contains 14 residues. CDR1 is SGHAT, CDR2 FQNNGV, per germline. V shed 4 bases and J shed 3 bases, with 12 bases lying between them. CDR3 loop: CASSSPEGYTEAFF. CDR3 bases: TGTGCCAGCAGCTCCCCGGAGGGTTACACTGAAGCTTTCTTT.

This sequence joins TRBV11-2 and TRBJ2-7; 7 bases map to TRBD1. The germline gives CDR1 SGHAT, CDR2 FQNNGV. This CDR3 spans 13 amino acids. V trimming: 5 bases; J trimming: 3 bases; junction bases outside the gene matches: 4. DNA of the CDR3: TGTGCCAGCAGCGAGGGGGCTGGCTACGAGCAGTACTTC. This sequence encodes CASSEGAGYEQYF.

The chain has TRBV30 and TRBJ2-7, with D hard to call. The CDR3 contains 12 residues. The V and J ends lost 2 bases and 1 base respectively, with 6 bases between them. The germline gives CDR1 GTSNPN, CDR2 SVGIG (reference sequence). The DNA for the CDR3 is TGTGCCTGGAGTCCACAGTCCTACGAGCAGTACTTC. Its translation: CAWSPQSYEQYF.

This clone has just one count. The V call is TRBV27, the J call TRBJ2-7; a possible D gene is TRBD2 (5 bases). The ends were cut back, 5 bases at V and 2 bases at J, with 13 bases in the middle. The CDR3 is 14 amino acids. Germline values: CDR1 MNHEY, CDR2 SMNVEV (reference sequence). Here the CDR3 reads CASSQGRETYEQYF. CDR3 nucleotide sequence: TGTGCCAGCAGTCAAGGACGGGAAACCTACGAGCAGTACTTC.

This chain links TRBV4-3 with TRBJ1-5, with 7 bases that match TRBD1. The CDR3 is made up of 18 amino acids. The V segment lost 1 base and the J segment 0 bases; nucleotides outside the gene matches: 9. Germline loops: CDR1 LGHNA, CDR2 YSLEER. The CDR3 sequence is CASSQVGTATYSNQPQHF. The CDR3 DNA reads TGCGCCAGCAGCCAAGTAGGGACAGCCACATATAGCAATCAGCCCCAGCATTTT.

The rearrangement uses TRBV6-5 and TRBJ2-7; D not certain. With 4 bases removed from V and 4 bases from J, the gap between germline ends came to 5 bases. This CDR3 spans 11 amino acids. Per the germline V gene, CDR1 is MNHEY and CDR2 is SVGAGI. CDR3 DNA sequence: TGTGCCAGCAGTTCTGTATACGAGCAGTACTTC. It specifies CASSSVYEQYF.

The chain recombines TRBV11-3 with TRBJ2-1, with D perhaps matching TRBD2 (5 bases). V lost 3 bases and J 7 bases, leaving 10 bases between the germline ends. Per the germline V gene, CDR1 is SGHNT and CDR2 is YENEEA. This CDR3 comprises 13 residues. CDR3 residues: CASSLDSWNEQFF. In DNA form, the CDR3 reads TGTGCCAGCAGCTTGGACTCGTGGAATGAGCAGTTCTTC.

The chain uses TRBV29-1 and TRBJ2-5, with 9 bases identical to TRBD1. J was trimmed by 2 bases and V by 3 bases; bases with no gene match: 4. Germline assignment: CDR1 SQVTM and CDR2 ANQGSEA. The CDR3 has 14 amino acids. CDR3 in amino acids: CSVEGTGWQETQYF. The CDR3 DNA is TGCAGCGTTGAGGGGACAGGGTGGCAAGAGACCCAGTACTTC.

The chain joins TRBV7-9 to TRBJ1-2; D is unresolved. This CDR3 contains 15 residues. Germline V gives CDR1 SEHNR, CDR2 FQNEAQ (reference sequence). V was pared by 3 bases and J by 8 bases, with 19 bases between. The CDR3 spells CASSLSGRFHRGYTF. For the CDR3, the DNA is TGTGCCAGCAGCTTGAGCGGACGGTTCCATAGGGGCTACACCTTC.

This clone has only one observation. J is TRBJ2-4 and V is TRBV5-6; TRBD1 matches at 7 bases. CDR3 length equals 17 residues. V dropped 3 bases and J dropped 2; count of bases not matched to a gene: 11. CDR1 is SGHDT, CDR2 YYEEEE, per germline. CDR3 loop: CASSSLDREVSKNIQYF. The CDR3 DNA reads TGTGCCAGCAGCTCGCTAGACAGGGAAGTGTCCAAAAACATTCAGTACTTC.

This chain connects TRBV7-2 to TRBJ2-5; D is undetermined. CDR1 SGHTA and CDR2 FQGNSA come from the germline V gene. The CDR3 contains 14 residues. V was trimmed by 2 bases and J by 5 bases, leaving 12 bases between them. CDR3 residues: CASSLSPPRETQYF. The CDR3 coding sequence is TGTGCCAGCAGCTTATCTCCCCCCAGGGAGACCCAGTACTTC. The full variable domain, its missing parts supplied by reference TRBV7-2 and TRBJ2-5, is GAGVSQSPSNKVTEKGKDVELRCDPISGHTALYWYRQSLGQGLEFLIYFQGNSAPDKSGLPSDRFSAERTGGSVSTLTIQRTQQEDSAVYLCASSLSPPRETQYFGPGTRLLVL.

This sequence joins TRBV6-5 and TRBJ1-2; TRBD1 agrees at 9 bases. With 5 bases clipped from V and 7 bases from J, the junction kept 11 bases outside the gene matches. CDR1 MNHEY and CDR2 SVGAGI come from the germline V gene. The CDR3 totals 15 residues. CDR3 region: CASSKTGGVGSGYTF. The CDR3 DNA is TGTGCCAGCAGTAAGACAGGGGGAGTTGGTTCTGGCTACACCTTC.